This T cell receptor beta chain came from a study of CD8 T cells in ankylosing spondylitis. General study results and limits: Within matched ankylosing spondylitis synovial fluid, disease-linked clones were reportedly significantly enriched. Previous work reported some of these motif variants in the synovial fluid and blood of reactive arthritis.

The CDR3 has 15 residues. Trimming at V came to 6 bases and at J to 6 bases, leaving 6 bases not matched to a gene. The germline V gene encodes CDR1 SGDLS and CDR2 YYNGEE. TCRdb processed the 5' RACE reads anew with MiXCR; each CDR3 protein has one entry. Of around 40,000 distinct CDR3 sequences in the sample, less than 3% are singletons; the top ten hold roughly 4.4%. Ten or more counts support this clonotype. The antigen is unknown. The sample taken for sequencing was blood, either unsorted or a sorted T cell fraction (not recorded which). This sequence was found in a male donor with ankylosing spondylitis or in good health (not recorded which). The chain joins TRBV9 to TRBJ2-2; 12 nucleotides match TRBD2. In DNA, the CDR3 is TGTGCCAGCACGACTAGCGGGAGTATCCCCGGGGAGCTGTTTTTT. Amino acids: CASTTSGSIPGELFF.